Each of the 28 T cell receptor beta chains below was sequenced from the same sample in a study of T-cell memory formation after mild COVID-19. TCRdb re-derived calls from the 5' RACE reads in MiXCR, one entry per CDR3 protein. The sample carries approximately 400,000 distinct CDR3 sequences, less than 25% recorded once. Sequencing input: PBMCs or a T cell subset sorted from them (not recorded which). These receptors all stem from an adult woman who had mild COVID-19 (a few samples of this study predate the infection). Cell type and time point are not known.

The chain employs TRBV12-3 or TRBV12-4 and TRBJ2-2; TRBD2 agrees at 7 bases. The CDR3 spans 15 residues. Trimming at V came to 5 bases and at J to 3 bases, leaving 6 bases not matched to a gene. CDR3: CASSLLAGDTGELFF. Here the CDR3 DNA reads TGTGCCAGCAGTCTCCTGGCGGGGGACACCGGGGAGCTGTTTTTT.

This clonotype was detected a few times. The gene calls are TRBV9 and TRBJ2-1; D is ambiguous. The V and J ends lost 0 bases and 7 bases respectively, with 11 bases between them. CDR1 is SGDLS, CDR2 YYNGEE, per germline. The CDR3 extends over 14 amino acids. CDR3 residues: CASSVDLGMNEQFF. The CDR3 DNA follows: TGTGCCAGCAGCGTAGACCTAGGAATGAATGAGCAGTTCTTC.

Only a few counts were recorded for this clonotype. J is TRBJ1-2 and V is TRBV7-6, with D unclear. This CDR3 is 16 amino acids long. Trimming took 7 bases from V and 3 from J, leaving 21 bases between them. CDR1 and CDR2 (germline): SGHVS, FNYEAQ. CDR3 amino acids: CASTLGPPHLDYGYTF. The CDR3 DNA reads TGTGCCAGCACCCTCGGGCCTCCTCACCTGGACTATGGCTACACCTTC. Combining the CDR3 with reference TRBV7-6 and TRBJ1-2 gives the whole variable domain GAGVSQSPRYKVTKRGQDVALRCDPISGHVSLYWYRQALGQGPEFLTYFNYEAQQDKSGLPNDRFSAERPEGSISTLTIQRTEQRDSAMYRCASTLGPPHLDYGYTFGSGTRLTVV.

This clonotype was seen a few times. V gene TRBV5-4 combines with J gene TRBJ1-1; 9 nucleotides agree with TRBD1. This CDR3 contains 14 residues. Per germline, CDR1 SGHNT and CDR2 YYREEE (reference sequence). With V trimmed by 5 bases and J by 4 bases, 6 bases remained unmatched. CDR3 in DNA: TGTGCCAGCAGGGCCGGACAGGGGTCCACTGAAGCTTTCTTT. This translates into CASRAGQGSTEAFF.

V and J are TRBV27 and TRBJ2-5; D call uncertain. The germline CDR1 and CDR2 sequences are MNHEY and SMNVEV (reference sequence). Trimming shortened V by 6 bases and J by 2 bases, and 13 bases separated the two germline ends. This CDR3 is 14 amino acids long. The CDR3 DNA follows: TGTGCCAGCAGACCCCATCTCCTACAAGAGACCCAGTACTTC. Its translation is CASRPHLLQETQYF.

This clonotype has a handful of counts. The V call is TRBV7-2, the J call TRBJ1-1, with a weak D call TRBD1 (6 bases). The CDR3 runs to 15 residues. V was shortened by 7 bases and J by 0 bases, with 15 bases between the two germline ends. Germline V CDR1 and CDR2: SGHTA, FQGNSA. CDR3 protein: CASTVGGGLNTEAFF. The CDR3 DNA reads TGTGCCAGCACCGTTGGCGGGGGGCTGAACACTGAAGCTTTCTTT.

This clonotype was seen a few times. V and J are TRBV27 and TRBJ2-7; D may be TRBD2 (6 bases). The V gene lost 3 bases and the J gene lost 1 base, with 10 bases spanning the gap. The CDR3 totals 14 residues. Germline-derived CDR1 and CDR2 are MNHEY and SMNVEV (reference sequence). The CDR3, as DNA: TGTGCCAGCAGTTTCGGGAGCACATCCTACGAGCAGTACTTC. Amino acid sequence: CASSFGSTSYEQYF.

This clonotype was counted between two and nine times. This chain links TRBV7-2 with TRBJ2-1; D is perhaps TRBD1 (7 bases). Trimming removed 2 bases at V and 6 bases at J, with 26 bases between. Germline values: CDR1 SGHTA, CDR2 FQGNSA. The CDR3 has 19 residues. DNA of the CDR3: TGTGCCAGCAGCTTAAAGCCCCCCTGGGAGGCAGGGGGACTCAATGAGCAGTTCTTC. This sequence encodes CASSLKPPWEAGGLNEQFF. Drawing the rest from reference TRBV7-2 and TRBJ2-1, the complete variable domain is GAGVSQSPSNKVTEKGKDVELRCDPISGHTALYWYRQSLGQGLEFLIYFQGNSAPDKSGLPSDRFSAERTGGSVSTLTIQRTQQEDSAVYLCASSLKPPWEAGGLNEQFFGPGTRLTVL.

This clonotype was counted only a few times. DNA of the CDR3: TGTGCCAGCAGCTTTTCCAGCAGCTCCTACGAGCAGTACTTC. This gives the protein CASSFSSSSYEQYF. The genes are TRBV5-6 and TRBJ2-7; D gene unclear. The CDR3 has 14 amino acids. Trimming removed 2 bases at V and 0 bases at J, with 9 bases between. Per the germline V gene, CDR1 is SGHDT and CDR2 is YYEEEE. The variable domain in full, completed from reference TRBV5-6 and TRBJ2-7, reads DAGVTQSPTHLIKTRGQQVTLRCSPKSGHDTVSWYQQALGQGPQFIFQYYEEEERQRGNFPDRFSGHQFPNYSSELNVNALLLGDSALYLCASSFSSSSYEQYFGPGTRLTVT.

This clonotype was observed a handful of times. The chain recombines TRBV21-1 with TRBJ1-6; TRBD1, the table's D call, lacks a check against the DNA. TRBV21-1 is a pseudogene segment. This CDR3 is built from 17 residues. CDR3 in DNA: TGTGCCAGCAGCACAACGGGACGTCCGAAGCGTAATTCACCCCTCCACTTT. Its protein is CASSTTGRPKRNSPLHF.

This clonotype was seen a few times. This chain links TRBV5-1 with TRBJ1-5; D is undetermined. V gave up 3 bases and J gave up 1 base, with 11 bases separating them. Germline CDR1 reads SGHRS; CDR2 reads YFSETQ. CDR3 length equals 15 residues. DNA for the CDR3: TGCGCCAGCAGCTATGGTGGGGAGAGCAATCAGCCCCAGCATTTT. Encoded protein: CASSYGGESNQPQHF.

This clonotype was seen only a few times. CDR3 sequence: CASSLDRGNGQFF. CDR3 bases: TGCGCCAGCAGCTTGGATCGCGGAAACGGGCAGTTCTTC. The chain has TRBV5-1 and TRBJ2-1; no reliable D call. This CDR3 is built from 13 residues. In germline, CDR1 is SGHRS, CDR2 YFSETQ. The V gene lost 0 bases and the J gene lost 12 bases, with 13 bases spanning the gap.

This sequence joins TRBV24-1 and TRBJ2-2; perhaps TRBD1 as D (5 bases). Germline loops: CDR1 KGHDR, CDR2 SFDVKD. The CDR3 length is 18 residues. V gave up 0 bases and J gave up 3 bases, with 16 bases separating them. The CDR3 loop reads CATSDLHGEGADTGELFF. CDR3 coding DNA: TGTGCCACCAGTGATTTGCATGGTGAAGGGGCTGACACCGGGGAGCTGTTTTTT.

This clonotype has at least ten counts. V usage is TRBV2 and J usage is TRBJ2-5; tentatively, D is TRBD2 (6 bases). The CDR3 consists of 12 residues. V gave up 6 bases and J gave up 5 bases, with 10 bases separating them. The V gene's germline CDR1 is SNHLY and CDR2 FYNNEI. As DNA, the CDR3 is TGTGCCAGCAGGACTAGTCGGGAGACCCAGTACTTC. Translated: CASRTSRETQYF. The entire variable domain, with the rest obtained from reference TRBV2 and TRBJ2-5, is as follows: EPEVTQTPSHQVTQMGQEVILRCVPISNHLYFYWYRQILGQKVEFLVSFYNNEISEKSEIFDDQFSVERPDGSNFTLKIRSTKLEDSAMYFCASRTSRETQYFGPGTRLLVL.

This sequence joins TRBV24-1 and TRBJ2-1; D is unresolved. The V gene's germline CDR1 is KGHDR and CDR2 SFDVKD. The CDR3 totals 12 residues. The germline V and J ends were trimmed by 0 bases and 10 bases, with 6 bases remaining between them. This chain's CDR3 is CATSDLGWEQFF. DNA for the CDR3: TGTGCCACCAGTGATTTGGGGTGGGAGCAGTTCTTC.

This chain connects TRBV18 to TRBJ2-7; 12 bases fit TRBD1. There are 15 residues in the CDR3. The V gene end was trimmed by 3 bases and the J gene end by 7 bases; junction bases not matched to a gene: 7. CDR1 and CDR2 from the germline V gene are KGHSH and LQKENI. CDR3 DNA: TGTGCCAGCTCACCCGGGGACAGGGGGCGACTGGAGCAGTACTTC. It translates to CASSPGDRGRLEQYF.

This clonotype was seen many times. This rearrangement joins TRBV6-6 to TRBJ2-5; possible D gene TRBD2, 6 bases. This CDR3 contains 13 residues. Germline lookup yields CDR1 MNHNY and CDR2 SVGAGI (reference sequence). Trimming took off 7 bases at V and 2 bases at J, with 11 bases between the two ends. CDR3 coding DNA: TGTGCCAGCACAATAGCGGATCAAGAGACCCAGTACTTC. Protein product: CASTIADQETQYF.

This clonotype was found a few times. The chain recombines TRBV5-1 with TRBJ2-3; the match to TRBD2 covers 11 bases. Losses at the gene ends were 4 bases for V and 3 bases for J; bases not matched to a gene: 10. The germline V gene encodes CDR1 SGHRS and CDR2 YFSETQ. This CDR3 spans 17 amino acids. Here the CDR3 reads CASSPRGTSGGTDTQYF. For the CDR3, the DNA is TGCGCCAGCAGCCCAAGGGGGACTAGCGGAGGAACAGATACGCAGTATTTT.

This clonotype was counted between two and nine times. The chain combines TRBV24-1 with TRBJ2-3; TRBD1 matches 9 bases. The CDR3 totals 15 residues. Germline V lookup: CDR1 KGHDR, CDR2 SFDVKD. With V trimmed by 4 bases and J by 3 bases, 4 bases remained unmatched. The CDR3 region has the DNA TGTGCCACCAGTGACTACAGGGGGCGGACAGATACGCAGTATTTT. Translating gives CATSDYRGRTDTQYF.

The rearrangement joins TRBV5-5 to TRBJ1-6; TRBD1 is a possible D gene (6 bases). Trimming cost V 4 bases and J 9 bases, with 20 bases left between them. The CDR3 is made up of 16 amino acids. Germline loops: CDR1 SGHKS, CDR2 YYEKEE (reference sequence). The CDR3 is CASSHRTAHGGSPLHF. CDR3 DNA: TGTGCCAGCAGCCATCGGACAGCTCACGGCGGTTCACCCCTCCACTTT.

This clonotype was detected only a few times. The CDR3 here is CSVVPDEGPTEAFF. CDR3 nucleotide sequence: TGCAGCGTTGTTCCAGATGAAGGGCCCACTGAAGCTTTCTTT. The chain couples TRBV29-1 to TRBJ1-1, with D uncertain. V lost 4 bases and J lost 4, with 16 bases in between. CDR3 length: 14 residues. In germline, CDR1 is SQVTM, CDR2 ANQGSEA. The variable domain in full, with the rest retrieved from reference TRBV29-1 and TRBJ1-1, is SAVISQKPSRDICQRGTSLTIQCQVDSQVTMMFWYRQQPGQSLTLIATANQGSEATYESGFVIDKFPISRPNLTFSTLTVSNMSPEDSSIYLCSVVPDEGPTEAFFGQGTRLTVV.

This clonotype came up a few times. The gene calls are TRBV12-3 or TRBV12-4 and TRBJ2-7; possibly TRBD1 or TRBD2 for D (5 bases each). The V end was cut by 5 bases, the J end by 6 bases, with 23 bases between. The CDR3 is made up of 16 amino acids. The CDR3: CASSTIGDRALGEQYF. The CDR3 DNA reads TGTGCCAGCAGTACCATCGGGGACCGCGCGTTGGGCGAGCAGTACTTC.

This clonotype was detected a few times. The V call is TRBV18, the J call TRBJ2-7; maybe TRBD1 (6 bases). Germline-derived CDR1 and CDR2 are KGHSH and LQKENI. V was cut by 5 bases and J by 5 bases, with 16 bases left in between. The CDR3 consists of 14 residues. The DNA for the CDR3 is TGTGCCAGCTCAGCAACAGGGTACGAGGACGAGCAGTACTTC. Protein: CASSATGYEDEQYF. Using reference TRBV18 and TRBJ2-7 for the parts outside the CDR3, the full variable domain is NAGVMQNPRHLVRRRGQEARLRCSPMKGHSHVYWYRQLPEEGLKFMVYLQKENIIDESGMPKERFSAEFPKEGPSILRIQQVVRGDSAAYFCASSATGYEDEQYFGPGTRLTVT.

The chain combines TRBV6-1 with TRBJ2-1; tentatively, D is TRBD1 (5 bases). CDR3 length: 15 amino acids. The germline CDR1 and CDR2 sequences are MNHNS and SASEGT. With 6 bases removed from V and 7 bases from J, the gap between germline ends came to 19 bases. In nucleotides, the CDR3 is TGTGCCAGCAGCGGCTGGGGCCAGAGCAGGAATGAGCAGTTCTTC. Its protein product is CASSGWGQSRNEQFF.

V gene TRBV24-1 combines with J gene TRBJ2-3; 13 nucleotides agree with TRBD2. The CDR3 runs 18 residues. V lost 4 bases and J lost 0; bases outside the gene matches: 6. Germline V gene data show CDR1 as KGHDR and CDR2 as SFDVKD. CDR3 protein: CATSDTGTSGTSTDTQYF. The DNA for the CDR3 is TGTGCCACCAGTGACACCGGGACTAGCGGGACAAGCACAGATACGCAGTATTTT.

V and J are TRBV30 and TRBJ2-7, with D tentatively TRBD1 or TRBD2 (5 bases each). Germline CDR1 GTSNPN, CDR2 SVGIG (reference sequence). CDR3 length: 13 amino acids. V lost 5 bases to trimming and J lost 2 bases, with 13 bases between them. This chain's CDR3 is CAWGWQGAYEQYF. DNA for the CDR3: TGTGCCTGGGGGTGGCAGGGAGCCTACGAGCAGTACTTC.

This clonotype was detected a few times. This chain joins TRBV20-1 and TRBJ2-1; no clear D. The germline V gene encodes CDR1 DFQATT and CDR2 SNEGSKA (reference sequence). The V end lost 0 bases, the J end lost 0 bases, and 6 bases lay between the germline ends. The CDR3 is 14 amino acids. Here the CDR3 reads CSARDGRSYNEQFF. The CDR3 region has the DNA TGCAGTGCTAGAGATGGGCGCTCCTACAATGAGCAGTTCTTC.

The gene calls are TRBV4-1 and TRBJ1-5; the match to TRBD1 covers 9 bases. Losses at the gene ends were 3 bases for V and 4 bases for J; bases not matched to a gene: 7. The germline CDR1 and CDR2 sequences are MGHRA and YSYEKL. This CDR3 spans 16 amino acids. CDR3 in amino acids: CASSQVQGADNQPQHF. The CDR3, as DNA: TGCGCCAGCAGCCAGGTACAGGGGGCGGATAATCAGCCCCAGCATTTT.